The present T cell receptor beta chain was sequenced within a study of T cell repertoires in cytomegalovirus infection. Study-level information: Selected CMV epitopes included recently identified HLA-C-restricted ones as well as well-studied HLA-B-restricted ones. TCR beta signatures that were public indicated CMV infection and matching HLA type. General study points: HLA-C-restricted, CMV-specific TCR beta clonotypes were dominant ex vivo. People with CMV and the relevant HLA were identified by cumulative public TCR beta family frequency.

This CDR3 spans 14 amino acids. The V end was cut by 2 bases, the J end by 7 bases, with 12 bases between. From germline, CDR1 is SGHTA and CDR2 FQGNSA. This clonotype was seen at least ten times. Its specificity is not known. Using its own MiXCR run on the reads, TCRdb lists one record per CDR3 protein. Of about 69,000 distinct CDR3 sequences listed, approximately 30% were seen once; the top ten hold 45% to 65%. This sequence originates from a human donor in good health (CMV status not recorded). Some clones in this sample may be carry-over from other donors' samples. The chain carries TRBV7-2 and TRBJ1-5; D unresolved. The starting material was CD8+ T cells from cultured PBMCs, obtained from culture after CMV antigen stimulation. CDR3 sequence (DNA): TGTGCCAGCAGCTTATCCCCGGAGAGGCAGCCCCAGCATTTT. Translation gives CASSLSPERQPQHF.